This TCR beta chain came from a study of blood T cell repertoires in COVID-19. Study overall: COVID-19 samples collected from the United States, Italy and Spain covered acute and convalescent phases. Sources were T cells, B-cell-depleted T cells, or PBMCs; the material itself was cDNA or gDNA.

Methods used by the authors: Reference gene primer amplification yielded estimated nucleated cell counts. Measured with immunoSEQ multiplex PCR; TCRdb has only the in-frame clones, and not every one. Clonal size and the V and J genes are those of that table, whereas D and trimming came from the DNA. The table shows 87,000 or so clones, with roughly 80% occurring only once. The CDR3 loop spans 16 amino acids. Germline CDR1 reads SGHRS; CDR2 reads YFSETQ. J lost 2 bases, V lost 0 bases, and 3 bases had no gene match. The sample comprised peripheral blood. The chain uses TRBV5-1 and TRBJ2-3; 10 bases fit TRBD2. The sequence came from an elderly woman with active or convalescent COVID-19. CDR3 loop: CASSLDLAGATDTQYF. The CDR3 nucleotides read TGCGCCAGCAGCTTGGACCTAGCGGGAGCCACAGATACGCAGTATTTT.